This T cell receptor beta chain derives from a study of T cell responses to AZD1222 COVID-19 vaccine. TCRdb keeps only in-frame clones here, not all; method: immunoSEQ multiplex PCR. The sample contains about 140,000 clones, approximately 91% of which appear only once. Trimming removed 8 bases from V and 4 bases from J, with 12 bases in between. Germline CDR1 reads MNHEY; CDR2 reads SMNVEV (reference sequence). The CDR3 has 13 amino acids. Sequences were derived from peripheral blood, sampled on day 0 of AZD1222 vaccination. The rearrangement links TRBV27 to TRBJ1-3; D gene uncertain. The TCR sequence derives from an adult in good health. CDR3 region: CASPCAPGNTIYF. CDR3 DNA sequence: TGTGCCAGCCCCTGTGCACCCGGAAACACCATATATTTT.